The sequence of this T cell receptor beta chain was determined in a study of blood T cell repertoires in COVID-19. About the study: Collection of acute and convalescent COVID-19 samples took place in the United States, Italy and Spain.

Per the original methods: Reference gene primer amplification yielded estimated nucleated cell counts. Clones were sequenced by immunoSEQ multiplex PCR, and TCRdb holds only the in-frame ones, with some missing. That table furnishes V, J and clone size, whereas the DNA furnished D and trimming. The repertoire holds around 320,000 clones, with 90% as singletons. Residents of approximately 25 US areas, aged about 18 to 95 years, made up the participants. This clone appeared a single time. The receptor was derived from a woman aged 18-29 years with acute COVID-19. The sample consisted of PBMCs or T cells enriched from blood (not recorded which).

CDR3 residues: CSGISGGSSYNEQFF. CDR3 bases: TGCAGCGGGATTAGCGGAGGGAGCTCCTACAATGAGCAGTTCTTC. The V call is TRBV29-1, the J call TRBJ2-1; tentatively, D is TRBD2 (6 bases). Trimming cost V 7 bases and J 0 bases, with 16 bases left between them. The CDR3 sequence is 15 residues long. Germline CDR1 is SQVTM and CDR2 is ANQGSEA.